This passage covers 9 T cell receptor beta chains from one sample sequenced in a study of low-dose radiotherapy and immunotherapy resistance in tumors. Indicated time point: after trial treatment. Treatment noted: LDRT plus nivolumab, ipilimumab, low-dose cyclophosphamide and aspirin (RACIN trial). TRAV- and TRBV-specific primers were used for first-strand cDNA, which covered alpha and beta chains. An approximately 19-cycle PCR with a constant-region primer and V-primer adapter amplified TCRs. One entry per CDR3 protein results from TCRdb running MiXCR on the reads. The sample records under 35,000 distinct CDR3 sequences, around 47% being singletons. The sample consisted of PBMCs, taken after low-dose radiotherapy plus immunotherapy. Receptors originate from a male donor with gallbladder cancer.

This clonotype was observed a handful of times. The chain carries TRBV23-1 and TRBJ1-6; 7 positions match TRBD1. TRBV23-1 has ORF status, its function being uncertain. This CDR3 spans 16 amino acids. The J segment lost 10 bases and the V segment lost 2 bases, leaving 11 bases of the junction unmatched. In nucleotides, the CDR3 is TGCGCCAGCAGTCAAACAGGGGCCGCGTGGCGATCACCCCTCCACTTT. It encodes CASSQTGAAWRSPLHF.

The chain couples TRBV5-1 to TRBJ1-3; 7 bases align to TRBD1. V shed 0 bases, J shed 1 base, and the junction held 1 base outside the gene matches. The CDR3 extends over 15 amino acids. Germline V gene data show CDR1 as SGHRS and CDR2 as YFSETQ. The CDR3 spells CASSLGDSSGNTIYF. CDR3 in DNA: TGCGCCAGCAGCTTGGGGGACAGTTCTGGAAACACCATATATTTT.

Sample share makes this clonotype medium-sized. CDR3 sequence reads: CASSPGTGIQTQYF. CDR3 in DNA: TGTGCCAGCAGTCCCGGGACAGGGATACAGACCCAGTACTTC. The chain joins TRBV7-9 to TRBJ2-5, with 9 bases that match TRBD1. The CDR3 runs to 14 residues. Germline lookup yields CDR1 SEHNR and CDR2 FQNEAQ (reference sequence). Losses at the gene ends were 6 bases for V and 6 bases for J; bases not matched to a gene: 8.

In its sample, this clonotype was seen a few times. The V gene is TRBV29-1, the J gene TRBJ1-5; the match to TRBD1 covers 8 bases. The CDR3 extends over 13 amino acids. The V and J ends lost 7 bases and 4 bases, in that order; junction bases with no gene match: 6. CDR1 is SQVTM, CDR2 ANQGSEA, per germline. CDR3 loop: CSAGQGKNQPQHF. The CDR3 DNA sequence: TGCAGCGCCGGACAGGGTAAAAATCAGCCCCAGCATTTT.

The chain links TRBV3-1 to TRBJ1-1; the D is unclear. Germline CDR1 is LGHDT and CDR2 is YNNKEL (reference sequence). This CDR3 is 16 amino acids long. V shed 3 bases and J shed 3 bases, with 17 bases lying between them. CDR3 sequence: CASSQLMPYVDTEAFF. Written as DNA, the CDR3 is TGTGCCAGCAGCCAGCTTATGCCGTATGTGGACACTGAAGCTTTCTTT.

This clonotype is judged medium-sized. Its ends do not fully match the called genes, so a read error is possible. The V gene is TRBV7-9, the J gene TRBJ2-4, with 11 bases aligning to TRBD1. The germline V gene has CDR1 SEHNR and CDR2 FQNEAQ (reference sequence). This CDR3 has 16 residues. This CDR3 is CASSFSDRGLKNIQYF. For the CDR3, the DNA is TGCGCCAGCAGCTTTTCGGACAGGGGGCTTAAAAACATTCAGTACTTC.

This CDR3 reads CASSLWANTDTQYF. The CDR3 DNA sequence: TGTGCCAGCAGCTTATGGGCCAATACAGATACGCAGTATTTT. This sequence joins TRBV7-2 and TRBJ2-3; D gene unclear. V dropped 2 bases and J dropped 3 bases, with 9 bases sitting between them. Germline CDR1 reads SGHTA; CDR2 reads FQGNSA. The CDR3 contains 14 residues. The full variable domain, completed using reference TRBV7-2 and TRBJ2-3, is GAGVSQSPSNKVTEKGKDVELRCDPISGHTALYWYRQSLGQGLEFLIYFQGNSAPDKSGLPSDRFSAERTGGSVSTLTIQRTQQEDSAVYLCASSLWANTDTQYFGPGTRLTVL.

This clonotype came up many times. The rearrangement uses TRBV25-1 and TRBJ2-5, with D possibly being TRBD2 (5 bases). The CDR3 is made up of 15 amino acids. Germline V lookup: CDR1 MGHDK, CDR2 SYGVNS. Trimming stripped 2 bases from V and 2 bases from J, with 12 bases between. CDR3 loop: CASSEPVSGQETQYF. In DNA, the CDR3 is TGTGCCAGCAGTGAACCAGTCAGCGGACAAGAGACCCAGTACTTC.

The CDR3 region has the DNA TGTGCCAGCAGCTTCCGGGAGACCGGGGAGCTGTTTTTT. Translating it yields CASSFRETGELFF. This rearrangement joins TRBV12-3 or TRBV12-4 to TRBJ2-2, with D possibly TRBD2 on 6 matching bases. V dropped 6 bases and J dropped 5 bases, with 10 bases sitting between them. The CDR3 loop spans 13 amino acids.